The T cell receptor beta chain under discussion was sequenced for a study of human T cells and chemical hapten exposure. Across the whole study: A patient group, mainly female, showed alopecia areata, totalis or universalis.

Time point of the sample: patch test 1, 2 weeks after DPC sensitization. This sample's treatment: therapeutic diphenylcyclopropenone sensitization with weekly scalp DPC. Individual cDNA molecules received unique molecular identifiers in the library. Each CDR3 protein gets one entry after TCRdb re-called the RACE reads with MiXCR. The data show about 120,000 distinct CDR3 sequences, roughly an eighth seen once. This clonotype has a handful of counts. The antigen is not known. Germline V gene sequence: CDR1 DFQATT, CDR2 SNEGSKA (reference sequence). This CDR3 region has 13 residues. V was shortened by 4 bases and J by 3 bases, with 10 bases between the two germline ends. Regarding the study as a whole: Against controls, expanded TCRs gave rise to significantly more large CDR3 similarity clusters. Patch test score rose with PT1 expanded TCR count, significant at thresholds 8, 16 and 32, not 4.

This clonotype originated in a man aged 18 to 29 with alopecia areata. Some clones in this sample may be carry-over from other donors' samples. The genes are TRBV20-1 and TRBJ1-5; no clear D gene. Material: whole blood, obtained in connection with sensitization to the hapten diphenylcyclopropenone (DPC). The CDR3 spells CSAKPRNNQPQHF. The CDR3 DNA reads as TGCAGTGCTAAGCCCAGGAACAATCAGCCCCAGCATTTT.